The 19 T cell receptor beta chains given below trace back to one sample, sequenced in a study of OX40 agonist ivuxolimab in advanced cancers. Repertoires were generated with immunoSEQ multiplex PCR, while TCRdb's copy carries only in-frame clones and drops some. The sample holds roughly 70,000 clones, roughly four fifths seen once. The sample consisted of CD4+ or CD8+ T cells sorted from blood, taken in a trial of the OX40 agonist ivuxolimab. The source is an adult with an advanced solid tumor such as melanoma, head and neck, liver or kidney cancer.

The count of this clone is one. This sequence joins TRBV9 and TRBJ1-3; D is unresolved. The V end lost 0 bases, the J end lost 0 bases, and 4 bases lay between the germline ends. The CDR3 has 14 amino acids. CDR1 SGDLS and CDR2 YYNGEE come from the germline V gene. The CDR3 sequence: CASSVASSGNTIYF. In DNA, the CDR3 is TGTGCCAGCAGCGTAGCTAGCTCTGGAAACACCATATATTTT.

This rearrangement joins TRBV7-9 to TRBJ2-7, with 12 bases fitting TRBD1. The CDR3 loop spans 15 amino acids. Germline values: CDR1 SEHNR, CDR2 FQNEAQ (reference sequence). V lost 5 bases to trimming and J lost 6 bases; unmatched junction nucleotides: 8. The CDR3 protein is CASSGKGQGAGEQYF. In DNA, the CDR3 is TGTGCCAGCAGCGGGAAGGGACAGGGGGCTGGCGAGCAGTACTTC.

This sequence joins TRBV4-3 and TRBJ2-3; TRBD2 matches at 10 bases. Germline-derived CDR1 and CDR2 are LGHNA and YSLEER. The ends lost 4 bases at V and 0 bases at J; junction bases unmatched: 4. This CDR3 is 16 amino acids long. In DNA, the CDR3 is TGCGCCAGCAGCCCTCGGACTAGCGGTAGCACAGATACGCAGTATTTT. Amino acid sequence: CASSPRTSGSTDTQYF.

The chain couples TRBV5-4 to TRBJ1-4; 12 bases agree with TRBD1. The germline CDR1 and CDR2 sequences are SGHNT and YYREEE (reference sequence). CDR3 length: 16 residues. Trimming took 4 bases from V and 3 from J; bases not matched to a gene: 4. The CDR3 loop reads CASSPGQGAANEKLFF. CDR3 DNA: TGTGCCAGCAGCCCGGGACAGGGGGCGGCTAATGAAAAACTGTTTTTT.

The genes are TRBV7-9 and TRBJ1-2; D may be TRBD1 (6 bases). Trimming stripped 2 bases from V and 4 bases from J, with 14 bases between. This CDR3 is built from 15 residues. The germline gives CDR1 SEHNR, CDR2 FQNEAQ (reference sequence). CDR3 nucleotides: TGTGCCAGCAGCTTATATGGGGGCGCGGGCTATGGCTACACCTTC. Translated: CASSLYGGAGYGYTF.

The chain recombines TRBV19 with TRBJ2-2; 8 nucleotides agree with TRBD1. Looked up from germline, CDR1 is LNHDA and CDR2 is SQIVND (reference sequence). Unmatched junction bases numbered 2, after V lost 3 bases and J lost 5 bases. The CDR3 covers 14 residues. CDR3 loop: CASSIQGATGELFF. DNA for the CDR3: TGTGCCAGTAGTATCCAGGGGGCGACCGGGGAGCTGTTTTTT.

Remarks on this clone: The junction and the germline gene differ at one end; a read error may be behind it. This chain joins TRBV27 and TRBJ1-1; 7 positions match TRBD1. Germline CDR1 MNHEY, CDR2 SMNVEV (reference sequence). This CDR3 is built from 15 residues. The CDR3 region is CASYIRETGNPEAFF. As DNA, the CDR3 is TGTGCCAGCTATATTAGGGAGACAGGGAACCCTGAAGCTTTCTTT.

This sequence joins TRBV30 and TRBJ2-3; the D call may be TRBD1 or TRBD2 (5 bases each). The CDR3 spans 14 residues. V was cut by 0 bases and J by 4 bases, with 11 bases left in between. Germline V gives CDR1 GTSNPN, CDR2 SVGIG (reference sequence). The CDR3 sequence: CAWSVGGVADTQYF. DNA for the CDR3: TGTGCCTGGAGTGTTGGGGGAGTGGCAGATACGCAGTATTTT.

This sequence joins TRBV19 and TRBJ1-4; possibly TRBD1 for D (5 bases). Between the trimmed V and J ends, which lost 4 bases and 5 bases, there was a span of 11 bases. Germline V gene data show CDR1 as LNHDA and CDR2 as SQIVND (reference sequence). The CDR3 sequence is 14 residues long. The CDR3 loop is CASSKRDSNEKLFF. The DNA of the CDR3 is TGTGCCAGTAGTAAGAGGGACTCAAATGAAAAACTGTTTTTT.

This clone was observed many times. The DNA of the CDR3 is TGCGCCAGCAGCCACCCGGGAGAACCCAACACCGGGGAGCTGTTTTTT. Amino acid sequence: CASSHPGEPNTGELFF. This rearrangement joins TRBV4-1 to TRBJ2-2, with a tentative D call TRBD2 (6 bases). The CDR3 covers 16 residues. Trimming removed 3 bases at V and 2 bases at J, with 13 bases between. Germline CDR1 MGHRA, CDR2 YSYEKL.

The rearrangement links TRBV19 to TRBJ2-6; 7 bases are a match to TRBD2. Germline V gene lookup returns CDR1 LNHDA and CDR2 SQIVND (reference sequence). The CDR3 loop spans 15 amino acids. The trim removed 6 bases at V and 2 bases at J, leaving 4 bases unmatched. CDR3 residues: CASSRGRAGANVLTF. The CDR3 coding sequence is TGTGCCAGTAGCCGAGGGAGGGCTGGGGCCAACGTCCTGACTTTC.

This sequence joins TRBV4-1 and TRBJ1-1, with D possibly matching TRBD1 (5 bases). V gave up 4 bases and J gave up 7 bases, with 13 bases separating them. The CDR3 extends over 13 amino acids. CDR1 is MGHRA, CDR2 YSYEKL, per germline. The DNA of the CDR3 is TGCGCCAGCAGCCTCCTTGTAAGGGGTGAAGCTTTCTTT. This encodes CASSLLVRGEAFF.

The rearrangement links TRBV18 to TRBJ2-7; D may be TRBD1 or TRBD2 (5 bases each). The CDR3 runs to 13 residues. V was clipped by 5 bases and J by 2 bases, with 10 bases between them. Germline-derived CDR1 and CDR2 are KGHSH and LQKENI. In DNA form, the CDR3 reads TGTGCCAGCTCAAGGGACGCTCCCTACGAGCAGTACTTC. Protein sequence: CASSRDAPYEQYF.

The CDR3 here is CASSYSPQGNYEQYF. DNA of the CDR3: TGTGCCAGCAGTTACTCGCCACAGGGGAACTACGAGCAGTACTTC. The chain is built from TRBV6-5 and TRBJ2-7; 7 bases align to TRBD1. The germline CDR1 and CDR2 sequences are MNHEY and SVGAGI. Trimming cost V 0 bases and J 3 bases; bases outside gene matches: 5. The CDR3 is 15 residues long.

This clone showed up just a few times. The rearrangement uses TRBV10-3 and TRBJ1-2; maybe TRBD1 (6 bases). Germline CDR1 is ENHRY and CDR2 is SYGVKD. The germline V and J ends were trimmed by 3 bases and 7 bases, with 15 bases remaining between them. The CDR3 totals 14 residues. CDR3 loop: CAISERATGLGYTF. The DNA for the CDR3 is TGTGCCATCAGTGAACGTGCCACAGGGCTTGGCTACACCTTC.

V and J are TRBV11-2 and TRBJ1-4, with 8 bases lining up with TRBD1. CDR1 is SGHAT and CDR2 is FQNNGV in the germline V gene. CDR3 size: 14 residues. With 5 bases clipped from V and 8 bases from J, the junction kept 7 bases outside the gene matches. CDR3 protein: CASSPRQGHEKLFF. The CDR3 DNA is TGTGCCAGCAGCCCCAGACAGGGGCACGAAAAACTGTTTTTT.

The rearrangement links TRBV9 to TRBJ1-2; the D gene is possibly TRBD1 (5 bases). Between the trimmed V and J ends, which lost 2 bases and 2 bases, there was a span of 10 bases. The CDR3 covers 14 residues. Germline lookup yields CDR1 SGDLS and CDR2 YYNGEE. CDR3 in amino acids: CASSVGGTNYGYTF. CDR3 bases: TGTGCCAGCAGCGTTGGGGGGACGAACTATGGCTACACCTTC.

The chain joins TRBV5-4 to TRBJ2-1; 12 bases fit TRBD2. J gave up 0 bases and V 3 bases, and 7 bases lay outside the gene matches. The CDR3 has 18 residues. Germline CDR1 is SGHNT and CDR2 is YYREEE (reference sequence). The CDR3 DNA sequence: TGTGCCAGCAGCTCCGGACTAGCGGGGAGCCGCTCCTACAATGAGCAGTTCTTC. Translated: CASSSGLAGSRSYNEQFF.

The chain links TRBV5-4 to TRBJ2-3; either TRBD1 or TRBD2 may supply D (5 bases each). Germline CDR1 is SGHNT and CDR2 is YYREEE (reference sequence). CDR3 length: 16 residues. The V end lost 2 bases, the J end lost 8 bases, and 21 bases lay between the germline ends. CDR3 sequence: CASSFGAVDTMSTQYF. In DNA, the CDR3 is TGTGCCAGCAGCTTCGGGGCTGTGGATACGATGAGTACGCAGTATTTT.